A selection of T cell receptor beta chains follows, all from one sample in a study of blood T cell repertoires in COVID-19. This table comes from immunoSEQ multiplex PCR, and its TCRdb copy is limited to in-frame clones, with some not included. The table lists tens of thousands of clones, more than 75% of them singletons. Material for sequencing was peripheral blood. The source of these receptors is a man aged 45 to 65 with active COVID-19. CDR3s include the opening cysteine and the closing phenylalanine or tryptophan. A D gene is named only where the DNA matches it firmly. Clone size is given for some rows only: seen once, a few or many times, or a class if the clone is expanded.

TRBV6-6	-	-	TRBJ1-1	CASSRGTMNTEAFF	TGTGCCAGCAGTAGGGGGACCATGAACACTGAAGCTTTCTTT
TRBV30	once	TRBD2	TRBJ2-1	CAWGGGAGGANEQFF	TGTGCCTGGGGCGGGGGAGCGGGAGGGGCCAATGAGCAGTTCTTC
TRBV6-1	-	-	TRBJ2-1	CASSEGVYGRFF	TGTGCCAGCAGTGAAGGTGTCTACGGTAGGTTCTTC
TRBV28	-	TRBD1	TRBJ1-2	CASSSTGVVVYGYTF	TGTGCCAGCAGTTCCACAGGGGTAGTCGTCTATGGCTACACCTTC
TRBV7-8	-	TRBD1	TRBJ2-3	CASSLTQGGTDTQYF	TGTGCCAGCAGCCTCACTCAGGGGGGCACAGATACGCAGTATTTT
TRBV24-1	-	TRBD2	TRBJ2-1	CATSDFSGGALYEQFF	TGTGCCACCAGTGATTTCAGCGGGGGGGCCCTCTATGAGCAGTTCTTC
TRBV7-9	-	TRBD2	TRBJ2-1	CASSSSGRATGEQFF	TGTGCCAGCAGCTCTAGCGGGAGGGCCACCGGAGAGCAGTTCTTC
TRBV6-5	-	-	TRBJ1-1	CASRRTRGGGTEAFF	TGTGCCAGCAGAAGGACGAGGGGAGGAGGGACTGAAGCTTTCTTT
TRBV19	-	-	TRBJ1-4	CATRDLTRGSNEKLFF	TGTGCCACCAGAGACTTAACACGGGGGAGTAATGAAAAACTGTTTTTT
TRBV6-2/TRBV6-3	-	-	TRBJ2-3	CASSYRDFTDTQYF	TGTGCCAGCAGTTACAGGGACTTCACAGATACGCAGTATTTT
TRBV30	once	TRBD1	TRBJ2-5	CAWSVGTVGQETQYF	TGTGCCTGGAGTGTAGGGACAGTTGGACAAGAGACCCAGTACTTC
TRBV28	few	-	TRBJ2-7	CASSLSGGSYEQYF	TGTGCCAGCAGTTTAAGCGGAGGCTCCTACGAGCAGTACTTC
TRBV6-6	-	-	TRBJ2-5	CASSRPIPGGTQETQYF	TGTGCCAGCAGCCGACCAATCCCGGGGGGCACCCAAGAGACCCAGTACTTC
TRBV9	-	-	TRBJ1-1	CASSVLPPGGNTEAFF	TGTGCCAGCAGCGTGCTCCCCCCGGGAGGGAACACTGAAGCTTTCTTT
TRBV5-1	-	TRBD2	TRBJ2-3	CASSLEAPAGGTDTQYF	TGCGCCAGCAGCTTGGAGGCTCCAGCGGGAGGGACTGATACGCAGTATTTT
TRBV14	-	TRBD1	TRBJ2-3	CASSQRLTGFADTQYF	TGTGCCAGCAGCCAGCGCTTGACAGGGTTCGCAGATACGCAGTATTTT
TRBV12-5	-	TRBD2	TRBJ2-5	CASGLGLAGGRSETQYF	TGTGCTAGTGGTTTGGGACTAGCGGGGGGGAGGTCAGAGACCCAGTACTTC
TRBV7-7	-	-	TRBJ2-3	CASSRGIADTQYF	TGTGCTAGCAGCCGGGGGATAGCAGATACGCAGTATTTT
TRBV18	-	-	TRBJ2-7	CASSPPTAAEPYEQYF	TGTGCCAGCTCACCACCGACGGCGGCCGAACCTTACGAGCAGTACTTC
TRBV5-1	-	TRBD2	TRBJ2-1	CASRASGYNEQFF	TGCGCCAGCCGGGCTAGCGGCTACAATGAGCAGTTCTTC
TRBV10-3	-	TRBD1	TRBJ2-3	CAISPDRADTQYF	TGTGCCATCAGCCCGGACAGGGCCGATACGCAGTATTTT
TRBV9	-	TRBD1	TRBJ1-6	CASSSGDSYNSPLHF	TGTGCCAGCAGCTCCGGGGACAGCTATAATTCACCCCTCCACTTT
TRBV29-1	-	TRBD2	TRBJ2-5	CSVDGTSGFQETQYF	TGCAGCGTAGACGGGACTAGCGGGTTCCAAGAGACCCAGTACTTC